Listed below are T cell receptor beta chains from one sample, sequenced in a study of Ad26.COV2.S vaccination and SARS-CoV-2 variants. The data were produced by immunoSEQ multiplex PCR, yet TCRdb's version contains in-frame clones alone and is incomplete. Of around 320,000 clones listed, about nine tenths are singletons. Specimen: peripheral blood, collected in a trial of Ad26.COV2.S vaccine versus placebo. These receptors all come from a person between 18 and 65 years old who received the Ad26.COV2.S COVID-19 vaccine or a placebo. The CDR3 runs from the conserved cysteine through the conserved F or W. Fields, in order: J gene, CDR3 length, clone size, D gene, V gene, CDR3 DNA, CDR3 protein. D genes are given only for firm matches. Clone sizes are given selectively: once, few, many, or a class where the clone is expanded.

j_gene: TRBJ1-2
len: 14
abundance: -
d_gene: -
v_gene: TRBV27
CDR3nt: TGTGCCAGCAGTCAACTGGGGGGTAACTATGGCTACACCTTC
CDR3aa: CASSQLGGNYGYTF

j_gene: TRBJ2-3
len: 16
abundance: -
d_gene: -
v_gene: TRBV7-9
CDR3nt: TGTGCCAGCGCCAGACCCATAGCGGATTTCACAGATACGCAGTATTTT
CDR3aa: CASARPIADFTDTQYF

j_gene: TRBJ1-4
len: 15
abundance: -
d_gene: -
v_gene: TRBV6-5
CDR3nt: TGTGCCAGCAGTTACCGGACAGCCGGTGGGGAAAAACTGTTTTTT
CDR3aa: CASSYRTAGGEKLFF

j_gene: TRBJ2-3
len: 16
abundance: -
d_gene: TRBD1
v_gene: TRBV11-3
CDR3nt: TGTGCCAGCAGCTCGGGGACAGACCTTAGCACAGATACGCAGTATTTT
CDR3aa: CASSSGTDLSTDTQYF

j_gene: TRBJ2-3
len: 12
abundance: once
d_gene: -
v_gene: TRBV19
CDR3nt: TGTGCCAGTAGTAGGAGGTCAGATACGCAGTATTTT
CDR3aa: CASSRRSDTQYF

j_gene: TRBJ1-3
len: 16
abundance: -
d_gene: -
v_gene: TRBV10-3
CDR3nt: TGTGCCATCAGTAACTCCGGGACGCCCTCTGGAAACACCATATATTTT
CDR3aa: CAISNSGTPSGNTIYF

j_gene: TRBJ2-3
len: 14
abundance: once
d_gene: -
v_gene: TRBV5-8
CDR3nt: TGTGCCAGCAGCGGTGGGGCCAGCACAGATACGCAGTATTTT
CDR3aa: CASSGGASTDTQYF

j_gene: TRBJ1-2
len: 14
abundance: -
d_gene: TRBD1
v_gene: TRBV27
CDR3nt: TGTGCCAGCAGTAGCGGGGACAGGGCCTATGGCTACATCTTC
CDR3aa: CASSSGDRAYGYIF

j_gene: TRBJ1-1
len: 17
abundance: -
d_gene: -
v_gene: TRBV5-6
CDR3nt: TGTGCCAGCAGCTTGGTGGGATCAAGGGTAATGAACACTGAAGCTTTCTTT
CDR3aa: CASSLVGSRVMNTEAFF

j_gene: TRBJ2-2
len: 17
abundance: -
d_gene: TRBD2
v_gene: TRBV2
CDR3nt: TGTGCCAGCAGCACGACTAGCGGGGGCCTAAACACCGGGGAGCTGTTTTTT
CDR3aa: CASSTTSGGLNTGELFF

j_gene: TRBJ1-1
len: 15
abundance: -
d_gene: -
v_gene: TRBV7-2
CDR3nt: TGTGCCAGCAGCTCCCCTCGAGGGCTCCTCACTGAAGCTTTCTTT
CDR3aa: CASSSPRGLLTEAFF

j_gene: TRBJ1-2
len: 11
abundance: -
d_gene: -
v_gene: TRBV30
CDR3nt: TGTGCCTGGAGGAAAGGGGGTGGCTACACCTTC
CDR3aa: CAWRKGGGYTF

j_gene: TRBJ1-6
len: 14
abundance: -
d_gene: -
v_gene: TRBV18
CDR3nt: TGTGCCAGCTCACCAGGGGTTGTTAATTCACCCCTCCACTTT
CDR3aa: CASSPGVVNSPLHF

j_gene: TRBJ1-6
len: 14
abundance: few
d_gene: TRBD1
v_gene: TRBV9
CDR3nt: TGTGCCAGCAGCGGACAGGGTTGGAATTCACCCCTCCACTTT
CDR3aa: CASSGQGWNSPLHF

j_gene: TRBJ1-3
len: 14
abundance: few
d_gene: -
v_gene: TRBV19
CDR3nt: TGTGCCAGTAGTATTGCCAGGGCGGGAAACACCATATATTTT
CDR3aa: CASSIARAGNTIYF

j_gene: TRBJ1-1
len: 16
abundance: -
d_gene: -
v_gene: TRBV6-6
CDR3nt: TGTGCCAGCAGTTATCCCACCAAAACTCAGGACACTGAAGCTTTCTTT
CDR3aa: CASSYPTKTQDTEAFF

j_gene: TRBJ2-3
len: 19
abundance: -
d_gene: TRBD2
v_gene: TRBV13
CDR3nt: TGTGCCAGCAGCCTACGAAAAACACCCCTTCGGGGGGGCCAGGATACGCAGTATTTT
CDR3aa: CASSLRKTPLRGGQDTQYF

j_gene: TRBJ2-7
len: 14
abundance: -
d_gene: -
v_gene: TRBV18
CDR3nt: TGTGCCAGCTCAACCGGGACCATTGTCTACGAGCAGTACTTC
CDR3aa: CASSTGTIVYEQYF

j_gene: TRBJ2-1
len: 16
abundance: -
d_gene: -
v_gene: TRBV9
CDR3nt: TGTGCCAGCAGCCCTACGGGGGGCCTTACATACAATGAGCAGTTCTTC
CDR3aa: CASSPTGGLTYNEQFF

j_gene: TRBJ1-5
len: 14
abundance: -
d_gene: -
v_gene: TRBV19
CDR3nt: TGTGCCAGTAGTAGGGGACAACCGAATCAGCCCCAGCATTTT
CDR3aa: CASSRGQPNQPQHF

j_gene: TRBJ1-3
len: 15
abundance: -
d_gene: -
v_gene: TRBV28
CDR3nt: TGTGCCGTCTTGGGGAGCCGAAATCCTGGAAACACCATATATTTT
CDR3aa: CAVLGSRNPGNTIYF

j_gene: TRBJ1-2
len: 13
abundance: -
d_gene: -
v_gene: TRBV7-9
CDR3nt: TGTGCCAGCAGCTGGGGGGCCAGCTATGGCTACACCTTC
CDR3aa: CASSWGASYGYTF

j_gene: TRBJ1-1
len: 11
abundance: -
d_gene: -
v_gene: TRBV20-1
CDR3nt: TGCAGTGCCTGGAGGAGCACTGAAGCTTTCTTT
CDR3aa: CSAWRSTEAFF

j_gene: TRBJ2-7
len: 16
abundance: -
d_gene: TRBD2
v_gene: TRBV4-3
CDR3nt: TGCGCCAGCAGCCAAGGGACTGGCGGGGGGTTCTACGAGCAGTACTTC
CDR3aa: CASSQGTGGGFYEQYF

j_gene: TRBJ1-2
len: 16
abundance: -
d_gene: -
v_gene: TRBV11-2
CDR3nt: TGTGCCAGCAGCGCTGGGCAGTTCCCCCCTAACTATGGCTACACCTTC
CDR3aa: CASSAGQFPPNYGYTF

j_gene: TRBJ2-5
len: 13
abundance: -
d_gene: -
v_gene: TRBV5-1
CDR3nt: TGCGCCAGCAGCTTTGGCAGGGGAGAGACCCAGTACTTC
CDR3aa: CASSFGRGETQYF

j_gene: TRBJ1-2
len: 15
abundance: few
d_gene: -
v_gene: TRBV1
CDR3nt: TGCACCAGCAGCTGTGTAGACCACTCGCTCTATGGCTACACCTTC
CDR3aa: CTSSCVDHSLYGYTF

j_gene: TRBJ1-5
len: 18
abundance: -
d_gene: -
v_gene: TRBV12-5
CDR3nt: TGTGCTAGTGGTTTGGGGGAGGGGTGGGGAGCTTTCGGTCAGCCCCAGCATTTT
CDR3aa: CASGLGEGWGAFGQPQHF

j_gene: TRBJ1-2
len: 13
abundance: few
d_gene: -
v_gene: TRBV27
CDR3nt: TGTGCCAGCAGCTTACTCTTGGGCGGTGGCTACACCTTC
CDR3aa: CASSLLLGGGYTF

j_gene: TRBJ1-6
len: 14
abundance: once
d_gene: -
v_gene: TRBV6-6
CDR3nt: TGTGCCAGCAGTTACGTCAGCGTTAATTCACCCCTCCACTTT
CDR3aa: CASSYVSVNSPLHF

j_gene: TRBJ1-2
len: 13
abundance: -
d_gene: -
v_gene: TRBV29-1
CDR3nt: TGCAGCGTCCGAGGCGGGGAGACCTATGGCTACACCTTC
CDR3aa: CSVRGGETYGYTF

j_gene: TRBJ1-2
len: 13
abundance: -
d_gene: -
v_gene: TRBV30
CDR3nt: TGTGCCTGGAGTCGGGGGGATAACTATGGCTACACCTTC
CDR3aa: CAWSRGDNYGYTF

j_gene: TRBJ2-1
len: 18
abundance: -
d_gene: TRBD2
v_gene: TRBV7-8
CDR3nt: TGTGCCAGCAGACTACCCGTACCCGGACTAGCGGTTCCGGGTGAGCAGTTCTTC
CDR3aa: CASRLPVPGLAVPGEQFF

j_gene: TRBJ1-1
len: 16
abundance: -
d_gene: -
v_gene: TRBV30
CDR3nt: TGTGCCTGGAGTGTACTCTCAGGGAGGGGGAAGACTGAAGCTTTCTTT
CDR3aa: CAWSVLSGRGKTEAFF

j_gene: TRBJ2-2
len: 14
abundance: -
d_gene: -
v_gene: TRBV7-2
CDR3nt: TGTGCCAGCAGCTTTTTTAGGAACACCGGGGAGCTGTTTTTT
CDR3aa: CASSFFRNTGELFF

j_gene: TRBJ1-6
len: 21
abundance: -
d_gene: TRBD1
v_gene: TRBV6-4
CDR3nt: TGTGCCAGCAGTGACTCGATAGACGACAGGGCGGGTAGCTCCTATAATTCACCCCTCCACTTT
CDR3aa: CASSDSIDDRAGSSYNSPLHF

j_gene: TRBJ1-5
len: 13
abundance: few
d_gene: -
v_gene: TRBV12-3/TRBV12-4
CDR3nt: TGTGCCAGCAGACAGGGTTATGATCAGCCCCAGCATTTT
CDR3aa: CASRQGYDQPQHF

j_gene: TRBJ2-7
len: 16
abundance: -
d_gene: TRBD1
v_gene: TRBV12-5
CDR3nt: TGTGCTAGTGGTCTCAATTTAGGGACAGCTTCCTACGAGCAGTACTTC
CDR3aa: CASGLNLGTASYEQYF

j_gene: TRBJ2-5
len: 19
abundance: once
d_gene: TRBD2
v_gene: TRBV7-9
CDR3nt: TGTGCCAGCAGCTACCCCTCCGGGACTAGCGGCCTAGGGGGGGAGACCCAGTACTTC
CDR3aa: CASSYPSGTSGLGGETQYF

j_gene: TRBJ2-5
len: 12
abundance: -
d_gene: TRBD1
v_gene: TRBV2
CDR3nt: TGTGCCAGCAGCCGGGACAGGGAGACCCAGTACTTC
CDR3aa: CASSRDRETQYF

j_gene: TRBJ2-7
len: 14
abundance: -
d_gene: TRBD1
v_gene: TRBV19
CDR3nt: TGTGCCAGTAGTATCCGGGACAGGGACTACGAGCAGTACTTC
CDR3aa: CASSIRDRDYEQYF

j_gene: TRBJ2-7
len: 15
abundance: -
d_gene: TRBD1
v_gene: TRBV27
CDR3nt: TGTGCCAGCAGTCCAACCCCGACAGGGAATAAGGAGCAGTACTTC
CDR3aa: CASSPTPTGNKEQYF